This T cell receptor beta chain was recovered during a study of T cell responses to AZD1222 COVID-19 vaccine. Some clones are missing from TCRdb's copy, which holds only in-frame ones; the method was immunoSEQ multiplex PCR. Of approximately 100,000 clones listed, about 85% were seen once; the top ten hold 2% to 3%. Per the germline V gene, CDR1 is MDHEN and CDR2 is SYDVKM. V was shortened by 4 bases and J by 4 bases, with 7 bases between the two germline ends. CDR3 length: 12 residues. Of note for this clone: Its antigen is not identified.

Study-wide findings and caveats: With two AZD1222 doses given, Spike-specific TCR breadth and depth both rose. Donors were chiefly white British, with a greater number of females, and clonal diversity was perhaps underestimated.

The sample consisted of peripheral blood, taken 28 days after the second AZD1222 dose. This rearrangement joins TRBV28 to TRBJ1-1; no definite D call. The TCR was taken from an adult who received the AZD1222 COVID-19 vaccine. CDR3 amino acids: CASSSYGTEAFF. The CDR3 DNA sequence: TGTGCCAGCAGTTCCTATGGCACTGAAGCTTTCTTT.